These 22 T cell receptor beta chains share one sample of origin, sequenced in a study of cytomegalovirus exposure and HLA in healthy donors. The study ran its PCR with 60 Vbeta and 13 Jbeta primers. Only in-frame clones appear in the TCRdb table, and some are missing; sequencing was by immunoSEQ multiplex PCR. The sample has 170,000 or so clones; under 80% are singletons. Material: PBMCs. The receptors stem from a woman in her fifties or sixties in good health and CMV-seropositive.

In its sample, this clone was seen once. The chain has TRBV18 and TRBJ1-3; no firm D call. Germline CDR1 KGHSH, CDR2 LQKENI. The V end was cut by 1 base, the J end by 0 bases, with 10 bases between. The CDR3 runs to 16 residues. CDR3 loop: CASSPQFTSSGNTIYF. The CDR3 bases are TGTGCCAGCTCACCACAGTTTACTAGCTCTGGAAACACCATATATTTT.

This chain uses TRBV10-3 with TRBJ1-5, with 8 bases matching TRBD1. The V gene end was trimmed by 6 bases and the J gene end by 2 bases; junction bases not matched to a gene: 9. This CDR3 is 16 amino acids long. The germline V gene has CDR1 ENHRY and CDR2 SYGVKD. The CDR3 bases are TGTGCCATCAGCGCTCAGGGGGCTCAAGGCAATCAGCCCCAGCATTTT. This encodes CAISAQGAQGNQPQHF.

The chain uses TRBV30 and TRBJ2-3, with D possibly matching TRBD2 (5 bases). CDR3 length: 12 amino acids. V lost 2 bases to trimming and J lost 8 bases, with 11 bases between them. In germline, CDR1 is GTSNPN, CDR2 SVGIG (reference sequence). CDR3 protein: CAWSLAPVTQYF. CDR3 coding DNA: TGTGCCTGGAGTCTAGCCCCGGTTACGCAGTATTTT.

V and J are TRBV7-8 and TRBJ1-5, with D tentatively TRBD1 (6 bases). Germline CDR1 is SGHVS and CDR2 is FQNEAQ. V lost 4 bases and J lost 4, with 11 bases in between. This CDR3 region has 14 residues. The DNA for the CDR3 is TGTGCCAGCAGCTCCGGACAGTTAAATCAGCCCCAGCATTTT. Amino acids: CASSSGQLNQPQHF.

This chain connects TRBV6-1 to TRBJ1-6, with 7 bases matching TRBD1. J lost 7 bases, V lost 4 bases, and 10 bases had no gene match. This CDR3 is 16 amino acids long. CDR1 is MNHNS and CDR2 is SASEGT in the germline V gene. The CDR3 nucleotides are TGTGCCAGCAGTGCTCTTCAGACAGGGCAGAATTCACCCCTCCACTTT. This gives the protein CASSALQTGQNSPLHF.

This clone appeared a single time. The chain employs TRBV6-1 and TRBJ1-6, with TRBD1 matching over 7 bases. Looked up from germline, CDR1 is MNHNS and CDR2 is SASEGT. This CDR3 spans 14 amino acids. Losses at the gene ends were 6 bases for V and 7 bases for J; bases not matched to a gene: 6. In DNA, the CDR3 is TGTGCCAGCAGACAAGCAGGGGGGAATTCACCCCTCCACTTT. This codes for CASRQAGGNSPLHF.

Comment on this clone: At one end the junction does not follow the germline gene, possibly because of a read error. The gene calls are TRBV7-9 and TRBJ2-7; possibly TRBD1 for D (6 bases). CDR1 and CDR2 from the germline V gene are SEHNR and FQNEAQ (reference sequence). This CDR3 is 12 amino acids long. DNA of the CDR3: TGTTCCAGCAGCTTCCAGGGGTACGAGCAGTACTTC. This codes for CSSSFQGYEQYF.

The chain combines TRBV11-2 with TRBJ2-1; TRBD2 matches 10 bases. Per germline, CDR1 SGHAT and CDR2 FQNNGV. Trimming took 2 bases from V and 8 from J; bases not matched to a gene: 3. The CDR3 is 14 residues long. CDR3 amino acids: CASSLSGGAYEQFF. CDR3 nucleotides: TGTGCCAGCAGCTTAAGCGGGGGGGCTTATGAGCAGTTCTTC.

This clone was counted a few times. The rearrangement links TRBV9 to TRBJ2-1; D perhaps matches TRBD2 (5 bases). This CDR3 comprises 15 residues. V was clipped by 3 bases and J by 8 bases, with 18 bases between them. Germline CDR1 SGDLS, CDR2 YYNGEE. The CDR3 region has the DNA TGTGCCAGCAGCGCCTACCGGGAACGAACCCATGAGCAGTTCTTC. Protein sequence: CASSAYRERTHEQFF.

This chain connects TRBV30 to TRBJ2-1, with a weak D call TRBD2 (5 bases). The germline CDR1 and CDR2 sequences are GTSNPN and SVGIG (reference sequence). With 2 bases removed from V and 6 bases from J, the gap between germline ends came to 8 bases. CDR3 length equals 12 residues. Here the CDR3 reads CAWSIASNEQFF. CDR3 nucleotide sequence: TGTGCCTGGAGTATAGCGAGCAATGAGCAGTTCTTC.

CDR3 sequence: CASSEGVTPGGTQYF. The CDR3 DNA sequence: TGTGCCAGCAGTGAAGGGGTGACCCCCGGGGGGACCCAGTACTTC. The chain couples TRBV2 to TRBJ2-5; TRBD2 is a possible D gene (6 bases). The V end was cut by 1 base, the J end by 7 bases, with 16 bases between. The CDR3 runs to 15 residues. Germline loops: CDR1 SNHLY, CDR2 FYNNEI.

This sequence joins TRBV6-1 and TRBJ2-7; a possible D gene is TRBD2 (7 bases). This CDR3 has 15 amino acids. Germline V CDR1 and CDR2: MNHNS, SASEGT. Trimming stripped 1 base from V and 5 bases from J, with 15 bases between. The CDR3 DNA reads as TGTGCCAGCAGTGAAGTAGGGGGGGGGCCAGACGAGCAGTACTTC. This gives the protein CASSEVGGGPDEQYF.

V and J are TRBV7-9 and TRBJ2-2, with D perhaps TRBD1 (5 bases). Germline assignment: CDR1 SEHNR and CDR2 FQNEAQ (reference sequence). Deletions cut 0 bases from V and 1 base from J, with 9 bases between. The CDR3 runs to 16 residues. The CDR3 nucleotides read TGTGCCAGCAGCTTAGCAACAGGAGTGAACACCGGGGAGCTGTTTTTT. As protein: CASSLATGVNTGELFF.

This clone came up a few times. This specimen includes other DNA sequences encoding the same CDR3. The chain is built from TRBV5-1 and TRBJ2-7, with 7 bases aligning to TRBD1. The CDR3 contains 13 residues. The V gene end was trimmed by 4 bases and the J gene end by 2 bases; junction bases not matched to a gene: 3. CDR1 and CDR2 (germline): SGHRS, YFSETQ. The CDR3 coding sequence is TGCGCCAGCAGCAGGGACAGAGCCTACGAGCAGTACTTC. It specifies CASSRDRAYEQYF.

The chain joins TRBV25-1 to TRBJ1-1; perhaps TRBD1 as D (6 bases). The CDR3 is made up of 14 amino acids. Germline V gene lookup returns CDR1 MGHDK and CDR2 SYGVNS. Trimming shortened V by 5 bases and J by 4 bases, and 14 bases separated the two germline ends. The CDR3 spells CASSLRGGRTEAFF. The CDR3 coding sequence is TGTGCCAGCAGTCTCCGGGGGGGGCGCACTGAAGCTTTCTTT.

The chain recombines TRBV7-8 with TRBJ2-7; D may be TRBD2 (6 bases). This CDR3 has 14 residues. Germline V gene data show CDR1 as SGHVS and CDR2 as FQNEAQ. Trimming cost V 3 bases and J 4 bases, with 13 bases left between them. This CDR3 reads CASSFRRDAYEQYF. CDR3 coding DNA: TGTGCCAGCAGCTTTCGGAGGGATGCATACGAGCAGTACTTC.

This clone was counted between two and nine times. V usage is TRBV30 and J usage is TRBJ1-4, with 12 bases lining up with TRBD1. Germline CDR1 GTSNPN, CDR2 SVGIG (reference sequence). Trimming at V came to 4 bases and at J to 8 bases, leaving 5 bases not matched to a gene. The CDR3 has 14 amino acids. CDR3 coding DNA: TGTGCCTGGAACCCCGGGACAGGGGGCGAAAAACTGTTTTTT. Encoded protein: CAWNPGTGGEKLFF.

This clone has more than one count but fewer than ten. The CDR3 loop is CASRGWRGENTEAFF. In DNA form, the CDR3 reads TGTGCCAGCAGGGGCTGGCGCGGGGAGAACACTGAAGCTTTCTTT. This chain links TRBV27 with TRBJ1-1; D is undetermined. V was shortened by 6 bases and J by 1 base, with 15 bases between the two germline ends. The CDR3 totals 15 residues. The germline V gene has CDR1 MNHEY and CDR2 SMNVEV (reference sequence).

This clone came up once. This sequence joins TRBV6-1 and TRBJ2-1, with 7 bases fitting TRBD2. Per germline, CDR1 MNHNS and CDR2 SASEGT. V was clipped by 11 bases and J by 6 bases; unmatched bases: 13. The CDR3 length is 14 residues. CDR3 amino acids: CAGGGASWGNEQFF. As DNA, the CDR3 is TGTGCCGGGGGAGGGGCTTCTTGGGGCAATGAGCAGTTCTTC.

The V call is TRBV2, the J call TRBJ2-6; TRBD1 aligns across 7 bases. The CDR3 extends over 15 amino acids. Looked up from germline, CDR1 is SNHLY and CDR2 is FYNNEI. V shed 7 bases and J 2 bases; nucleotides not matched to a gene: 5. Written as DNA, the CDR3 is TGTGCCAGCACCCGTACAGGGGCTGGGGCCAACGTCCTGACTTTC. Protein product: CASTRTGAGANVLTF.

The gene calls are TRBV7-9 and TRBJ1-1, with TRBD1 as a possible D gene (5 bases). Germline lookup yields CDR1 SEHNR and CDR2 FQNEAQ (reference sequence). The CDR3 loop spans 14 amino acids. The V gene lost 6 bases and the J gene lost 3 bases, with 14 bases spanning the gap. The CDR3 loop reads CASRSGGTHTEAFF. The CDR3 DNA follows: TGTGCCAGCAGATCGGGGGGGACTCACACTGAAGCTTTCTTT.

The rearrangement uses TRBV6-5 and TRBJ2-4; 8 nucleotides agree with TRBD1. CDR1 is MNHEY and CDR2 is SVGAGI in the germline V gene. The CDR3 extends over 14 amino acids. V was pared by 5 bases and J by 3 bases, with 3 bases of the junction left unmatched. CDR3 residues: CASSRGQGKNIQYF. CDR3 coding DNA: TGTGCCAGCAGTCGCGGACAGGGCAAAAACATTCAGTACTTC.